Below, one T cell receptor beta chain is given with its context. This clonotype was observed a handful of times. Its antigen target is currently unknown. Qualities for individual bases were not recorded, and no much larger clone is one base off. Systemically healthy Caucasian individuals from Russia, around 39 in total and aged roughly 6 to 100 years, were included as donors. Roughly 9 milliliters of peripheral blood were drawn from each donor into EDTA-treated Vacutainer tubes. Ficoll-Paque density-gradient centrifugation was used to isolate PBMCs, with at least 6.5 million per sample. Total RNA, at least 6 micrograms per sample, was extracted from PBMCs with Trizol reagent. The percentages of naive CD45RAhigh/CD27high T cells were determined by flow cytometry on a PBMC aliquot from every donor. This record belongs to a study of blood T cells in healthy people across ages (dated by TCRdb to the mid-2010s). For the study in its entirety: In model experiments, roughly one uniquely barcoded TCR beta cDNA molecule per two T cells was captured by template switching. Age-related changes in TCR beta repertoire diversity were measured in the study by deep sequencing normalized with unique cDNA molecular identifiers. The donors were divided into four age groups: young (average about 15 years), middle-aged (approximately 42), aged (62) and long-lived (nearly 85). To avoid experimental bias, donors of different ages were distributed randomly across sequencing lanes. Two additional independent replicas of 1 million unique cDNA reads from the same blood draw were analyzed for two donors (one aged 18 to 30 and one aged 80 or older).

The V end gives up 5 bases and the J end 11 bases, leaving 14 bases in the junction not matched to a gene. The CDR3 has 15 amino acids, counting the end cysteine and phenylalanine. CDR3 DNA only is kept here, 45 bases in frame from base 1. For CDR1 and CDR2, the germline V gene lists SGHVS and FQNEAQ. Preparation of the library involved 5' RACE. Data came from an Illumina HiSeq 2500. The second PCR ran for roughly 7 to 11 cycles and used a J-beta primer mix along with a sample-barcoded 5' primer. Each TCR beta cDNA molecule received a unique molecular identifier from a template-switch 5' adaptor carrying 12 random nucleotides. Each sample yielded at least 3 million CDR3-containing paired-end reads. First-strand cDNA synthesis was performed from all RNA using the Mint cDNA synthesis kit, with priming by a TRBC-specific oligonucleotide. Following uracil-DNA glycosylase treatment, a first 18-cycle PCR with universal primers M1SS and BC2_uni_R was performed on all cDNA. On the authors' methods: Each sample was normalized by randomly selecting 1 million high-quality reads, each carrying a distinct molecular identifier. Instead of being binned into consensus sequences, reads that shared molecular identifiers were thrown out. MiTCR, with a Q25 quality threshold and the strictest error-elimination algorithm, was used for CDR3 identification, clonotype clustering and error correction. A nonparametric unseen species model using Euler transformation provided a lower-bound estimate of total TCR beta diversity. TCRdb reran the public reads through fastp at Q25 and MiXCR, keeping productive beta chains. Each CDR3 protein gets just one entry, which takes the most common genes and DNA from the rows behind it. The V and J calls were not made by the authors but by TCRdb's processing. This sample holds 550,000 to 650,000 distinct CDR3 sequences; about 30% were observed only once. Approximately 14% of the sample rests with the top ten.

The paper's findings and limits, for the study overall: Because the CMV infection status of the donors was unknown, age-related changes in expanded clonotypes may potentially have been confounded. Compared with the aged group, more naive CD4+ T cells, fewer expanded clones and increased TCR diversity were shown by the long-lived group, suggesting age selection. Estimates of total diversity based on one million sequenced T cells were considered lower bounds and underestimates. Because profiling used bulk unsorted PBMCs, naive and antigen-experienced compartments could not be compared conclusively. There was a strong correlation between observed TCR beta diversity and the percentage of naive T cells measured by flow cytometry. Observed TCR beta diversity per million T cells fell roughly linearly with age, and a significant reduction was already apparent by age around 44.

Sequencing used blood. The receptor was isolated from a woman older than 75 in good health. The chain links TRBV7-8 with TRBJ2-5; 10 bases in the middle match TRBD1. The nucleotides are TGTGCCAGCAGCGAGCTCGGGACAGGGGTGCGAGAGCAGTACTTC. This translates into CASSELGTGVREQYF.